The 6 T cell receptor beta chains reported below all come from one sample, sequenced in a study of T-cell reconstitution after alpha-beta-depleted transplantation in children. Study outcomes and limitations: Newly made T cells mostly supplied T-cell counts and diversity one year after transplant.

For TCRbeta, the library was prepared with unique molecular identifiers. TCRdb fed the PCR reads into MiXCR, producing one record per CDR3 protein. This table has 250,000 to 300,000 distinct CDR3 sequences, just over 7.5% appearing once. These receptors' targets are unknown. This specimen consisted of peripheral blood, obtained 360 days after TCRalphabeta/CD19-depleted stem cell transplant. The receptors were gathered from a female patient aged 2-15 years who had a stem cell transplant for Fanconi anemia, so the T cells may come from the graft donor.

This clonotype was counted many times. The CDR3 loop reads CSARLAGLKETQYF. The CDR3 DNA is TGCAGTGCAAGACTAGCGGGATTGAAAGAGACCCAGTACTTC. The chain has TRBV20-1 and TRBJ2-5; the match to TRBD2 covers 11 bases. The CDR3 covers 14 residues. V was pared by 6 bases and J by 3 bases, with 6 bases of the junction left unmatched. In germline, CDR1 is DFQATT, CDR2 SNEGSKA (reference sequence).

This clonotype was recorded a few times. CDR3 sequence (DNA): TGTGCCAGCAGCGTAGCGGCCGACGGAGGGGATACGCAGTATTTT. Its protein is CASSVAADGGDTQYF. This chain links TRBV9 with TRBJ2-3, with a weak D call TRBD2 (6 bases). CDR3 length equals 15 residues. Germline V lookup: CDR1 SGDLS, CDR2 YYNGEE. V lost 0 bases to trimming and J lost 6 bases, with 14 bases between them. The complete variable domain, with remaining parts taken from reference TRBV9 and TRBJ2-3, reads DSGVTQTPKHLITATGQRVTLRCSPRSGDLSVYWYQQSLDQGLQFLIQYYNGEERAKGNILERFSAQQFPDLHSELNLSSLELGDSALYFCASSVAADGGDTQYFGPGTRLTVL.

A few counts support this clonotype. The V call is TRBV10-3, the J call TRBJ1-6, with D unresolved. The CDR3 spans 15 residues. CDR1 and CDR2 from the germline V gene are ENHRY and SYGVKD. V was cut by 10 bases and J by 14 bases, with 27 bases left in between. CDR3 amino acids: CATTQDLADSVSLHF. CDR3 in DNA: TGTGCCACCACACAAGACCTAGCGGATTCAGTATCCCTCCACTTT.

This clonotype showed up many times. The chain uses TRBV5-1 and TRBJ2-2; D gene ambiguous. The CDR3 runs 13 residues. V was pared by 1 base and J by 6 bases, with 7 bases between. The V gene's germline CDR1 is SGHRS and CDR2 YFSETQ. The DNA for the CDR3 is TGCGCCAGCAGCTTGATCTATGCCGGGGAGCTGTTTTTT. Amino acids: CASSLIYAGELFF.

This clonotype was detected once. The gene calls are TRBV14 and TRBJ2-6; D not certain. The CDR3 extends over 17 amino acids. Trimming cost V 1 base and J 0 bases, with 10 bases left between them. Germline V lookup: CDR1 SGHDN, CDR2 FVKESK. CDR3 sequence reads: CASSQGVGPSGANVLTF. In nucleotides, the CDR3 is TGTGCCAGCAGCCAAGGGGTAGGCCCCTCTGGGGCCAACGTCCTGACTTTC.

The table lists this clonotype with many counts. CDR3 nucleotides: TGTGCCAGCAGCTTAGTGGAGGGCGGGCAGCCCCAGCATTTT. Its translation: CASSLVEGGQPQHF. The chain uses TRBV7-2 and TRBJ1-5; D is uncertain. The CDR3 runs to 14 residues. The V gene's germline CDR1 is SGHTA and CDR2 FQGNSA. Trimming shortened V by 1 base and J by 7 bases, and 11 bases separated the two germline ends.